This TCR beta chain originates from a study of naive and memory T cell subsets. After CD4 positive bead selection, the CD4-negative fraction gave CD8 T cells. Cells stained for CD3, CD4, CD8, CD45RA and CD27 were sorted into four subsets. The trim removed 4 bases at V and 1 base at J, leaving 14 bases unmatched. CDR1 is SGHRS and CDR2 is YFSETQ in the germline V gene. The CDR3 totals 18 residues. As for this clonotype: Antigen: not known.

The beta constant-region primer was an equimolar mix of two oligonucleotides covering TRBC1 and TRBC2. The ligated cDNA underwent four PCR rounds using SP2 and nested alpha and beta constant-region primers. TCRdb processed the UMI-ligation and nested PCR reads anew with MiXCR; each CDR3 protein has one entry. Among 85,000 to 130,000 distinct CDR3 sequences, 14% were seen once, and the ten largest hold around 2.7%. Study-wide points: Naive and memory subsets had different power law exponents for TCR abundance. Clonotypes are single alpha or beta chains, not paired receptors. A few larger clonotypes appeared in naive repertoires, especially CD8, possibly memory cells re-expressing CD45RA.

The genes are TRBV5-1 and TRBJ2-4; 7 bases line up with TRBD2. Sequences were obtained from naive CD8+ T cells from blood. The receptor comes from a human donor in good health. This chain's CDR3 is CASSPDGAGVPAKNIQYF. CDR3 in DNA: TGCGCCAGCAGCCCCGACGGGGCGGGGGTTCCCGCCAAAAACATTCAGTACTTC.